This T cell receptor (beta chain) was found in a study of T-cell reconstitution after alpha-beta-depleted transplantation in children. This clonotype was picked up a small number of times. This CDR3 region has 14 residues. The V gene lost 3 bases and the J gene lost 4 bases, with 10 bases spanning the gap. Germline assignment: CDR1 LGHDT and CDR2 YNNKEL (reference sequence). The library targeted TCRbeta and was prepared with unique molecular identifiers. Using its own MiXCR run on the PCR reads, TCRdb lists one record per CDR3 protein. Seen here are about 540,000 distinct CDR3 sequences, about a sixth observed once, and the top ten hold approximately 3%.

The source material was PBMCs from the stem cell graft donor, sampled from the stem cell graft. This sequence joins TRBV3-1 and TRBJ1-5; D not resolved. The sequence came from a human donor who donated a stem cell graft to a child with acute lymphoblastic leukemia. The CDR3 sequence is CASSQGAGNQPQHF. CDR3 bases: TGTGCCAGCAGCCAGGGCGCGGGAAATCAGCCCCAGCATTTT. Complete variable domain (other parts from reference TRBV3-1 and TRBJ1-5): DTAVSQTPKYLVTQMGNDKSIKCEQNLGHDTMYWYKQDSKKFLKIMFSYNNKELIINETVPNRFSPKSPDKAHLNLHINSLELGDSAVYFCASSQGAGNQPQHFGDGTRLSIL.